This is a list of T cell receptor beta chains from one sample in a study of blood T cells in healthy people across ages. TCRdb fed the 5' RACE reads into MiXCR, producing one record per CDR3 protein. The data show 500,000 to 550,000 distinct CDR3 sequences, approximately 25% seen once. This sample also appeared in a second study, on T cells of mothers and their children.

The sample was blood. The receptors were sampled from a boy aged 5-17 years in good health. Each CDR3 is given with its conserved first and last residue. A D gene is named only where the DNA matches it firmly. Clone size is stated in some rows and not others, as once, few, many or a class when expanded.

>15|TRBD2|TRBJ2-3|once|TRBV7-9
TGTGCCAGCAGGGCCGGACTAGCGGGAGCAGATACGCAGTATTTT
CASRAGLAGADTQYF
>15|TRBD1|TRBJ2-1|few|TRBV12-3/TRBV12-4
TGTGCCAGCAGTTTAGAGGCGACAGGGGGTAATGAGCAGTTCTTC
CASSLEATGGNEQFF
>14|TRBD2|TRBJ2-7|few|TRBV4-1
TGCGCCAGCAGCCCGGGAGGGACAAACTACGAGCAGTACTTC
CASSPGGTNYEQYF
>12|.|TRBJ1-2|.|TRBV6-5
TGTGCCAGCAGTCGTTTCAACTATGGCTACACCTTC
CASSRFNYGYTF
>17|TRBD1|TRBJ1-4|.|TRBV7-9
TGTGCCAGCAGCTCAGGAACAGGGGAACTCACTAATGAAAAACTGTTTTTT
CASSSGTGELTNEKLFF
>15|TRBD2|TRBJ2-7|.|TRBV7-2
TGTGCCAGCAGCTCCCCCTTAGCGGGGGTCTACGAGCAGTACTTC
CASSSPLAGVYEQYF
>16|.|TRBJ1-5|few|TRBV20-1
TGCAGCGCTAGAGATTCCGGGGGCGGTAGCAATCAGCCCCAGCATTTT
CSARDSGGGSNQPQHF
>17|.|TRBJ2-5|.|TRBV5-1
TGCGCCAGCAGCTTGGGGTATGGAGGGCCCCTCCAAGAGACCCAGTACTTC
CASSLGYGGPLQETQYF
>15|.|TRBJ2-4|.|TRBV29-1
TGCAGCGTCCCCCGGGACGGACTAGCCAAAAACATTCAGTACTTC
CSVPRDGLAKNIQYF
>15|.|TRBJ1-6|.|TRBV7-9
TGTGCCAGCAGCACGCAAGGGGAACGGGCTTCACCCCTCCACTTT
CASSTQGERASPLHF
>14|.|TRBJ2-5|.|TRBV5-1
TGCGCCAGCAGCTTTAGACCGGGCCAAGAGACCCAGTACTTC
CASSFRPGQETQYF
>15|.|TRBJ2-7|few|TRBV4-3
TGCGCCAGCAGCCAAAATTCTGGGCAGATCAACGAGCAGTACTTC
CASSQNSGQINEQYF
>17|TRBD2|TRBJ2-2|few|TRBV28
TGTGCCAGCCGAACTTTGGGTGGACTAGCGGGATCCGGGGAGCTGTTTTTT
CASRTLGGLAGSGELFF
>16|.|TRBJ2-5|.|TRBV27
TGTGCCAGCTCAGTGGGAGTCAGATTTGGTCGGGAGACCCAGTACTTC
CASSVGVRFGRETQYF
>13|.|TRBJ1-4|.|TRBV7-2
TGTGCCAGCGGAATAGGGCTCAAGGAAAAACTGTTTTTT
CASGIGLKEKLFF
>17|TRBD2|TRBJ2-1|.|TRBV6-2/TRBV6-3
TGTGCCAGCAGATCCCCTCCTGGCGGGAGGGCCTACAATGAGCAGTTCTTC
CASRSPPGGRAYNEQFF
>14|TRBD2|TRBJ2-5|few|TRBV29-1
TGCAGCGTCCACCTAGCGGGGGGGCTTGAGACCCAGTACTTC
CSVHLAGGLETQYF
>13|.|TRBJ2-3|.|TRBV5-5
TGTGCCAGCAGCTCGAGGGTCACAGATACGCAGTATTTT
CASSSRVTDTQYF
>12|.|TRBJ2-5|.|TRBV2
TGTGCCAGCAGGGGGGACTCAGAGACCCAGTACTTC
CASRGDSETQYF
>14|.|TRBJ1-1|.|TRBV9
TGTGCCAGCAGCGTAGCTACGATGAACACTGAAGCTTTCTTT
CASSVATMNTEAFF
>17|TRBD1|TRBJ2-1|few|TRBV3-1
TGTGCCAGCAGCCAATCTACGGGACAGGGCCACTACAATGAGCAGTTCTTC
CASSQSTGQGHYNEQFF
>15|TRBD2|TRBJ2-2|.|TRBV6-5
TGTGCCAGCAGCTTGACTAGCGGTCGTGCCGGGGAGCTGTCTTTT
CASSLTSGRAGELSF